This T cell receptor beta chain was sequenced for a study of beta chain features in type 1 diabetes. Broader study findings: PCR might preferentially amplify shorter templates, equally in patients and controls. Individuals with type 1 diabetes displayed fewer insertions and more deletions at VDJ junctions. For TCRB rearrangement, an influence of HLA type remained unresolved here.

Reverse transcribing all isolated RNA meant expressed TCRB transcripts were sequenced. The assay was immunoSEQ multiplex PCR, and TCRdb's table has in-frame clones only and misses some. The top ten hold under 0.05% of the sample, which has 360,000 or so clones, around 19% seen once. Germline assignment: CDR1 KGHSH and CDR2 LQKENI. The CDR3 is 16 residues long. V lost 3 bases, J lost 4 bases, and 9 bases stayed unmatched. As for this clone: Its specificity is not known.

Source material: naive CD4+ T cells from blood. The chain carries TRBV18 and TRBJ1-1, with TRBD1 identical over 9 bases. The sequence was obtained from a woman aged 18-35 years in good health. In DNA form, the CDR3 reads TGTGCCAGCTCACCGAGGACAGGGGTCATTGGCACTGAAGCTTTCTTT. As protein: CASSPRTGVIGTEAFF. Supplemented by reference TRBV18 and TRBJ1-1, the full variable domain reads NAGVMQNPRHLVRRRGQEARLRCSPMKGHSHVYWYRQLPEEGLKFMVYLQKENIIDESGMPKERFSAEFPKEGPSILRIQQVVRGDSAAYFCASSPRTGVIGTEAFFGQGTRLTVV.